This TCR beta chain was captured by sequencing in a study of blood T cell repertoires in COVID-19. On the study more broadly: Samples representing acute and convalescent COVID-19 were sourced from the United States, Italy and Spain. Sources were T cells, B-cell-depleted T cells, or PBMCs; the material itself was cDNA or gDNA.

Authors' methods: How many nucleated cells were present was estimated from reference gene primer amplification. Method: immunoSEQ multiplex PCR; TCRdb's copy keeps in-frame clones and lacks some. Clone size and the V and J calls come from that table; the DNA yielded D and trimming. This table holds 150,000 to 180,000 clones, about 90% found once. Unmatched junction bases numbered 2, after V lost 6 bases and J lost 4 bases. The CDR3 is 13 amino acids. The germline gives CDR1 MNHEY, CDR2 SVGEGT. The V gene is TRBV6-2 or TRBV6-3, the J gene TRBJ2-5; the match to TRBD1 covers 10 bases. Material: peripheral blood. This clonotype originated in a man aged 50 to 60 with acute or convalescent COVID-19. This chain's CDR3 is CASSRTGGETQYF. CDR3 sequence (DNA): TGTGCCAGCAGCCGGACAGGGGGAGAGACCCAGTACTTC.